This T cell receptor beta chain was identified in a study of tumor-infiltrating lymphocytes in primary liver carcinoma. Germline CDR1 and CDR2: MNHEY and SVGEGT. A total of 14 residues make up the CDR3, ends included. Out of unsorted whole blood came the blood RNA, and germline DNA was extracted as well. As for this clonotype: Its antigen is unknown. The DNA is omitted, as the CDR3 cannot be located on it reliably, and the CDR3 follows TCRdb's listing.

Researchers generated TCR beta cDNA from 500 to 600 ng of total RNA, relying on a constant-region primer. Generation of the TCR beta libraries relied on three nested multiplex PCR rounds using slightly modified ARM-PCR. The study ran its first two PCR rounds for nine to ten cycles each, using TRBV1-TRBV30 forward primers and a C-beta reverse primer. One entry per CDR3 protein results from TCRdb running MiXCR on the multiplex PCR reads. The sample carries a few hundred thousand distinct CDR3 sequences, 58% recorded once. Overall study results and limits: CD4+ and CD8+ repertoires could not be compared in these unsorted bulk samples.

The source of this sequence is a woman in her twenties or thirties with primary liver carcinoma and hepatitis B virus infection. The specimen was peripheral blood. The chain links TRBV6-2 or TRBV6-3 to TRBJ1-2. The CDR3 spells CATRGAGLGYGCTF.